The T cell receptor beta chain under discussion was sequenced for a study of blood T cell repertoires in COVID-19. Looking at the study overall: The analysed material was cDNA or gDNA that came from T cells, B-cell-depleted T cells, or PBMCs.

Clones were sequenced by immunoSEQ multiplex PCR, and TCRdb holds only the in-frame ones, with some missing. The sample records approximately 140,000 clones, approximately 83% being singletons. Trimming took 5 bases from V and 1 from J, leaving 21 bases between them. The germline V gene has CDR1 SNHLY and CDR2 FYNNEI. The CDR3 covers 18 residues. Sequences were obtained from peripheral blood. This chain links TRBV2 with TRBJ2-1, with D maybe TRBD1 (5 bases). The clonotype originates from a human donor in a cohort sampled during active COVID-19. The DNA for the CDR3 is TGTGCCAGCAGTAGGACAAATCGCGGCCCTTCTTCCTACAATGAGCAGTTCTTC. Amino acid sequence: CASSRTNRGPSSYNEQFF. Full variable domain (rest looked up from reference TRBV2 and TRBJ2-1): EPEVTQTPSHQVTQMGQEVILRCVPISNHLYFYWYRQILGQKVEFLVSFYNNEISEKSEIFDDQFSVERPDGSNFTLKIRSTKLEDSAMYFCASSRTNRGPSSYNEQFFGPGTRLTVL.